Following are 10 T cell receptor beta chains from one sample sequenced in a study of identical twins. TCRdb reprocessed the 5' RACE reads with MiXCR, giving one entry per CDR3 protein. The sample shows hundreds of thousands of distinct CDR3 sequences, about 22% of them seen only once. This sample also appeared in a second study, on yellow fever vaccine responses in identical twins.

Specimen: CD4+ T cells sorted from blood. The receptors shown here come from a woman aged 18-29 years in good health.

The chain carries TRBV15 and TRBJ2-7; D might be TRBD1 (7 bases). The CDR3 spans 16 residues. Germline CDR1 and CDR2: LNHNV and YYDKDF (reference sequence). V lost 0 bases and J 2 bases, leaving 14 bases between the germline ends. CDR3 loop: CATSREPQGGPYEQYF. CDR3 bases: TGTGCCACCAGCAGAGAACCTCAGGGGGGTCCCTACGAGCAGTACTTC.

The rearrangement joins TRBV7-8 to TRBJ1-1; the D gene is possibly TRBD1 (6 bases). CDR1 is SGHVS and CDR2 is FQNEAQ in the germline V gene. This CDR3 region has 15 residues. With 2 bases removed from V and 3 bases from J, the gap between germline ends came to 13 bases. The CDR3 here is CASSLMRGADTEAFF. The CDR3 bases are TGTGCCAGCAGCTTAATGCGGGGGGCGGACACTGAAGCTTTCTTT.

This clonotype has just a few counts. V and J are TRBV29-1 and TRBJ2-3, with D possibly matching TRBD2 (6 bases). This CDR3 has 13 amino acids. Germline CDR1 is SQVTM and CDR2 is ANQGSEA. V lost 3 bases and J 4 bases, leaving 11 bases between the germline ends. The CDR3 coding sequence is TGCAGCGTTGAGGTCGGGAGTGCAGATACGCAGTATTTT. Residues: CSVEVGSADTQYF.

This clonotype was detected a few times. The V and J genes are TRBV20-1 and TRBJ2-5; D call uncertain. Germline V gene sequence: CDR1 DFQATT, CDR2 SNEGSKA (reference sequence). Between the trimmed V and J ends, which lost 1 base and 4 bases, there was a span of 13 bases. There are 14 residues in the CDR3. In nucleotides, the CDR3 is TGCAGTGCTAGAGGGACCGCAACGGGAGAGACCCAGTACTTC. It is translated as CSARGTATGETQYF.

The gene calls are TRBV12-3 or TRBV12-4 and TRBJ2-1; tentative D call: TRBD1 (5 bases). This CDR3 comprises 12 residues. V lost 6 bases and J 8 bases, leaving 11 bases between the germline ends. As DNA, the CDR3 is TGTGCCAGCAGCCCCAGGGTCGATGAGCAGTTCTTC. This translates into CASSPRVDEQFF.

The sample holds a few counts of this clonotype. The chain couples TRBV12-3 or TRBV12-4 to TRBJ2-7, with 8 nucleotides matching TRBD2. The V segment lost 5 bases and the J segment 4 bases; nucleotides outside the gene matches: 10. The CDR3 contains 15 residues. The CDR3 DNA is TGTGCCAGCAGTCCACGGACTAGCCTGGCTTACGAGCAGTACTTC. Amino acids: CASSPRTSLAYEQYF.

V is TRBV5-1 and J is TRBJ2-2; 9 bases are shared with TRBD1. The CDR3 extends over 17 amino acids. Unmatched junction bases numbered 6, after V lost 3 bases and J lost 0 bases. Germline V gene lookup returns CDR1 SGHRS and CDR2 YFSETQ. The CDR3 region has the DNA TGCGCCAGCAGCTGGACAGGGGCTAAATCGAACACCGGGGAGCTGTTTTTT. It translates to CASSWTGAKSNTGELFF.

V and J are TRBV6-2 or TRBV6-3 and TRBJ1-2; the match to TRBD1 covers 8 bases. The CDR3 runs 15 residues. With V trimmed by 6 bases and J by 4 bases, 10 bases remained unmatched. Germline V gene sequence: CDR1 MNHEY, CDR2 SVGEGT. The CDR3 region has the DNA TGTGCCAGCAGACTTAAAATTACAGGGGGCTATGGCTACACCTTC. It codes for CASRLKITGGYGYTF.

The chain couples TRBV7-9 to TRBJ2-7; no clear D gene. In germline, CDR1 is SEHNR, CDR2 FQNEAQ (reference sequence). V dropped 1 base and J dropped 0 bases, with 7 bases sitting between them. CDR3 length: 14 amino acids. The CDR3 sequence is CASSLVPSSYEQYF. The CDR3 bases are TGTGCCAGCAGCTTAGTTCCCAGCTCCTACGAGCAGTACTTC.

This clonotype was recorded a few times. This chain connects TRBV5-1 to TRBJ1-2, with 9 bases fitting TRBD1. There are 15 residues in the CDR3. V dropped 0 bases and J dropped 4; count of bases not matched to a gene: 4. Germline V gene data show CDR1 as SGHRS and CDR2 as YFSETQ. CDR3 sequence: CASSLEGQGSYGYTF. As DNA, the CDR3 is TGCGCCAGCAGCTTGGAGGGACAGGGATCCTATGGCTACACCTTC. The full variable domain, with the rest looked up from reference TRBV5-1 and TRBJ1-2, is KAGVTQTPRYLIKTRGQQVTLSCSPISGHRSVSWYQQTPGQGLQFLFEYFSETQRNKGNFPGRFSGRQFSNSRSEMNVSTLELGDSALYLCASSLEGQGSYGYTFGSGTRLTVV.